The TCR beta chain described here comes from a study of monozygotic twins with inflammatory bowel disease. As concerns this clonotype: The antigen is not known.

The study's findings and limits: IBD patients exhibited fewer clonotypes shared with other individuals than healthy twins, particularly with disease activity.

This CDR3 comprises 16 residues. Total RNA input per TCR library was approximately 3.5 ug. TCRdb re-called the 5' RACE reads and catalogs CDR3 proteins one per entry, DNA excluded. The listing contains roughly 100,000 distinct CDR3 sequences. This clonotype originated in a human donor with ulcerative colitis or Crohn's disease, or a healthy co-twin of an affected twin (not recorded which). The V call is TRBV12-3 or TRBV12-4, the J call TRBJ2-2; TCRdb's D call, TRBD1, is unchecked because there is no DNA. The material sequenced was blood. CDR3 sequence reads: CASSLTGQGSTEELFF.